Sequencing of this T cell receptor (beta chain) was carried out in a study of blood T cell repertoires in COVID-19. Study-wide background: Sources were T cells, B-cell-depleted T cells, or PBMCs; the material itself was cDNA or gDNA.

Looked up from germline, CDR1 is SGHNT and CDR2 is YENEEA. With V trimmed by 5 bases and J by 5 bases, 4 bases remained unmatched. The length of the CDR3 is 14 residues. The method was immunoSEQ multiplex PCR; TCRdb's version includes in-frame clones alone and lacks a portion of them. The table has approximately 100,000 clones, around 88% seen once. The chain carries TRBV11-3 and TRBJ2-1; 9 nucleotides line up with TRBD1. The sequenced sample consisted of peripheral blood. The receptor's source is a human donor in a cohort sampled during active COVID-19. CDR3 sequence (DNA): TGTGCCAGCAGCATCGGACAGGGGCACAATGAGCAGTTCTTC. This codes for CASSIGQGHNEQFF.